This TCR beta chain originates from a study of T cells in Graves' hyperthyroidism and ophthalmopathy (dated by TCRdb to the late 2010s). Background for the entire study: Peripheral blood was sampled at the time of initial diagnosis, prior to any treatment. According to the paper, TCR Vbeta CDR3 sequencing was carried out on over 130 peripheral blood samples, which came from approximately 43 ophthalmopathy, some 73 hyperthyroidism and some 17 progressor patients. After blood sampling, hyperthyroidism patients were treated with methimazole at a starting dose of 30 mg daily, and ophthalmopathy patients were treated with high-dose intravenous methylprednisolone. Prospective prediction of ophthalmopathy was tested in an independent validation cohort consisting of 18 to 20 hyperthyroidism patients and 15 to 17 patients who later progressed to ophthalmopathy. To identify TCR V-J signatures that set the groups apart, the researchers used a discovery cohort of roughly 100 patients, made up of 43 with Graves' ophthalmopathy and around 58 with stable Graves' hyperthyroidism. The 80 to 100 discovery patients were randomly divided into training and test sets at a 7:3 ratio. Thyroid tissue and blood T-cell repertoires from more than five Graves' hyperthyroidism patients were also compared in the study. The full study reports these points: A 13 V-J signature model separated ophthalmopathy from stable hyperthyroidism, with over 85% sensitivity and 81% to 82% specificity in cross-validation and 80%/75% in testing. In validation, the model predicted progression to ophthalmopathy with 55% to 71% sensitivity and roughly 75% specificity, a median of roughly seven months before onset. Most expanded thyroid clonotypes (frequency above 0.001) were also detected in blood, a finding suggesting that blood repertoires may reflect thyroid immune responses. Sample size was not statistically predetermined, and blinding of investigators to group allocation was not performed.

V has 3 bases trimmed and J has 7 bases trimmed; junction bases matching no gene number 8. The CDR3 spans 15 residues, from the cysteine through the phenylalanine. Only CDR3 DNA remains: 45 bases, in frame from the first base. Ophthalmopathy patients had moderately to severely active disease, with a Clinical Activity Score of 3 or more, a NOSPECS grade of 4 or more, and a disease duration of less than 3 months. Patients with uncontrolled infections, other autoimmune diseases, pregnancy or lactation were excluded. Diagnoses relied on clinical symptoms, serum thyroxine and TRAb, thyroid ultrasound and orbital computed tomography. PBMCs were isolated from about 9 ml of fresh peripheral blood by Ficoll-Paque density gradient centrifugation. Trizol reagent was used to extract total RNA, and RNA quality was then checked on an Agilent 2100 Bioanalyzer. This clonotype was seen at least ten times. This receptor's antigen is unknown. No base-level quality is on record; no much larger clone is a single base apart.

Amplification of TCR beta CDR3 regions was carried out from RNA transcripts. For the first round of RT-PCR on the TCR CDR3, the HTBI primer set was used together with the Qiagen OneStep RT-PCR kit. Libraries were constructed in a second round of multiplex PCR, after which size selection and purification were performed. Sequencing of the libraries was done on an Illumina HiSeq2000 using paired-end 100 bp reads. As for how the authors treated the data: SOAPnuke was used to process the raw data, throwing out any read that contained adapters or uncalled bases, had a mean Phred below 15, or lacked an exact constant-primer or identifier match. COPE v1.2.5 was used to merge high-quality paired reads, and clonotypes were defined as unique nucleotide sequences. MiTCR v1.1 was used to align the clonotypes against IMGT TRBV, TRBD and TRBJ reference segments. The analysis included only V-J combinations with a frequency above 0.0001, which together covered approximately 99% of the repertoires. A TCS score was defined as the ratio of F50 (clonal expansion) to E x V (chaos), with BLOSUM62-based TCRdist applied between CDR3 peptides within each V-J. Welch's t-statistics and random forest reduced roughly 540 V-J features to around 14, which were used in a naive Bayes classifier (R e1071). Using fastp trimming at Q25 and MiXCR clonotype assembly, TCRdb reanalyzed the public sequencing data and kept in-frame beta chains. CDR3 protein duplicates are merged, each entry listing the most common genes and DNA. TCRdb assigned the V and J calls; the authors' analysis was not used. This sample holds about 380,000 distinct CDR3 sequences; about a fifth were observed only once. 40% of the sample lies in the top ten.

Input material: blood. The sequence was obtained from a man aged 18 to 29 with Graves' ophthalmopathy. The V gene is TRBV12-3 or TRBV12-4 and the J gene is TRBJ2-5, with 10 junctional bases fitting TRBD2. The CDR3 here reads CASSLPSGGPGTQYF. The DNA sequence reads TGTGCCAGCAGTTTGCCTAGCGGGGGTCCTGGGACCCAGTACTTC.